This is a list of T cell receptor beta chains from one sample in a study of T cell responses to AZD1222 COVID-19 vaccine. Measured with immunoSEQ multiplex PCR; TCRdb has only the in-frame clones, and not every one. The table lists 200,000 or so clones, more than 75% of them singletons. This material consisted of peripheral blood, taken on day 0 of AZD1222 vaccination. These receptor sequences come from an adult in good health. CDR3s include the opening cysteine and the closing phenylalanine or tryptophan. The order of the fields is V gene, J gene, D gene, clone size, CDR3 length, CDR3 protein, CDR3 DNA. The D gene is left open where the match is weak. Size tells how often a clone was seen (once, few, many) or the class of an expanded clone, and some rows leave it out.

v_call: TRBV5-4
j_call: TRBJ1-6
d_call: -
clone_size: -
cdr3_length: 17
cdr3_aa: CASSLSDLSSYNSPLHF
cdr3_nt: TGTGCCAGCAGCTTGTCTGATCTTAGCTCCTATAATTCACCCCTCCACTTT

v_call: TRBV4-2
j_call: TRBJ1-2
d_call: -
clone_size: -
cdr3_length: 16
cdr3_aa: CASSQSKGRGDYGYTF
cdr3_nt: TGTGCCAGCAGCCAATCCAAGGGGCGGGGCGACTATGGCTACACCTTC

v_call: TRBV18
j_call: TRBJ1-2
d_call: TRBD1
clone_size: -
cdr3_length: 13
cdr3_aa: CASSPGQGNGYTF
cdr3_nt: TGTGCCAGCTCACCGGGACAGGGGAATGGCTACACCTTC

v_call: TRBV18
j_call: TRBJ2-7
d_call: -
clone_size: -
cdr3_length: 14
cdr3_aa: CASSQSGKDYEQYF
cdr3_nt: TGTGCCAGCTCACAAAGTGGAAAAGACTACGAGCAGTACTTC

v_call: TRBV27
j_call: TRBJ2-1
d_call: -
clone_size: -
cdr3_length: 16
cdr3_aa: CASVGFRDSLSNEQFF
cdr3_nt: TGTGCCTCGGTGGGATTCCGGGACTCCTTATCCAATGAGCAGTTCTTC

v_call: TRBV9
j_call: TRBJ1-6
d_call: -
clone_size: once
cdr3_length: 13
cdr3_aa: CASSSSAPSPLHF
cdr3_nt: TGTGCCAGCAGCTCATCGGCCCCGTCACCCCTCCACTTT

v_call: TRBV27
j_call: TRBJ1-5
d_call: -
clone_size: -
cdr3_length: 15
cdr3_aa: CASSLFSLSNQPQHF
cdr3_nt: TGTGCCAGCAGTTTATTTAGTCTTAGCAATCAGCCCCAGCATTTT

v_call: TRBV18
j_call: TRBJ2-7
d_call: -
clone_size: -
cdr3_length: 13
cdr3_aa: CASSPPSSYEQYF
cdr3_nt: TGTGCCAGCTCACCACCGAGCTCCTACGAGCAGTACTTC

v_call: TRBV14
j_call: TRBJ1-1
d_call: -
clone_size: -
cdr3_length: 13
cdr3_aa: CASSRNRGTEAFF
cdr3_nt: TGTGCCAGCAGCCGCAATAGGGGCACTGAAGCTTTCTTT

v_call: TRBV27
j_call: TRBJ1-2
d_call: TRBD1
clone_size: -
cdr3_length: 18
cdr3_aa: CASRRGPGTGFLNYGYTF
cdr3_nt: TGTGCCAGCAGGAGGGGTCCCGGGACAGGGTTTCTTAACTATGGCTACACCTTC

v_call: TRBV19
j_call: TRBJ1-1
d_call: -
clone_size: -
cdr3_length: 14
cdr3_aa: CASSALRGDTEAFF
cdr3_nt: TGTGCCAGTAGTGCCCTCCGAGGGGACACTGAAGCTTTCTTT

v_call: TRBV4-2
j_call: TRBJ2-5
d_call: -
clone_size: -
cdr3_length: 14
cdr3_aa: CASSQISDGETQYF
cdr3_nt: TGTGCCAGCAGCCAAATCAGCGATGGAGAGACCCAGTACTTC

v_call: TRBV28
j_call: TRBJ2-5
d_call: TRBD2
clone_size: -
cdr3_length: 16
cdr3_aa: CASTQTSGTWEETQYF
cdr3_nt: TGTGCCAGCACCCAGACTAGCGGGACCTGGGAAGAGACCCAGTACTTC

v_call: TRBV3-1/TRBV3-2
j_call: TRBJ2-4
d_call: TRBD2
clone_size: -
cdr3_length: 16
cdr3_aa: CASSQTGTSGGNIQYF
cdr3_nt: TGTGCCAGCAGCCAGACCGGGACTAGCGGGGGAAACATTCAGTACTTC

v_call: TRBV7-2
j_call: TRBJ2-3
d_call: -
clone_size: once
cdr3_length: 14
cdr3_aa: CASRKPSSTDTQYF
cdr3_nt: TGTGCCAGCAGGAAGCCCTCAAGCACAGATACGCAGTATTTT

v_call: TRBV14
j_call: TRBJ2-7
d_call: TRBD1
clone_size: -
cdr3_length: 15
cdr3_aa: CASSQDGTGNYEQYF
cdr3_nt: TGTGCCAGCAGCCAAGATGGGACAGGGAACTACGAGCAGTACTTC

v_call: TRBV28
j_call: TRBJ2-5
d_call: TRBD2
clone_size: -
cdr3_length: 18
cdr3_aa: CASSLGASGRLGQETQYF
cdr3_nt: TGTGCCAGCAGTTTAGGGGCTAGCGGGAGGCTGGGCCAAGAGACCCAGTACTTC

v_call: TRBV6-6
j_call: TRBJ2-7
d_call: -
clone_size: -
cdr3_length: 12
cdr3_aa: CASSRGLDEQYF
cdr3_nt: TGTGCCAGCAGCCGAGGTTTGGACGAGCAGTACTTC